This note documents a single T cell receptor beta chain sequence. Its cognate antigen is unknown. The sample comes from a study of early T cells in non-severe SARS-CoV-2 infection. Across the whole study: Unsorted whole blood bulk RNA was sequenced, with unpaired chains.

The study, taken as a whole, reports: Matching results from VDJdb favored anti-spike CD8 responses, leaving private and CD4 specificities undetected.

Individually, cDNA molecules had unique molecular identifiers attached to them. TCRdb reprocessed the 5' RACE reads via MiXCR and lists one record per CDR3 protein. This table holds about 64,000 distinct CDR3 sequences, 20% found once. Per the germline V gene, CDR1 is SGHRS and CDR2 is YFSETQ. This CDR3 spans 20 amino acids. V dropped 4 bases and J dropped 5 bases, with 34 bases sitting between them. This chain joins TRBV5-1 and TRBJ2-7; a weak D match, TRBD1 (6 bases). The sequenced sample was whole blood, obtained at baseline. This clonotype was obtained from an adult who was a healthcare worker with PCR-confirmed SARS-CoV-2 infection or an uninfected control (not recorded which). This CDR3 is CASSPERTAHLPWGLNEQYF. CDR3 coding DNA: TGCGCCAGCAGCCCTGAAAGGACAGCGCATCTGCCTTGGGGGTTGAACGAGCAGTACTTC.